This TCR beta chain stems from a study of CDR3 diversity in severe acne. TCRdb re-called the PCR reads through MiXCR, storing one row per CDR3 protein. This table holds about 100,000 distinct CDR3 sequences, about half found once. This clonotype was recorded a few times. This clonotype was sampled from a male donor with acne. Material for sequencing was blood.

The CDR3 DNA is TGTGCCACCAGTGACAAACAGGGTCGCGAGCAGTACTTC. Protein sequence: CATSDKQGREQYF. V is TRBV24-1 and J is TRBJ2-7, with TRBD1 as a possible D gene (6 bases). The V end lost 4 bases, the J end lost 6 bases, and 12 bases lay between the germline ends. The CDR3 totals 13 residues. Per germline, CDR1 KGHDR and CDR2 SFDVKD.